This T cell receptor beta chain was recorded in a study of human T cells and chemical hapten exposure. Broader study findings: DPC sensitization produced no change in TCRs with frequency above 1 in 1000.

Time point noted: healthy volunteer bleed at 6 weeks. Researchers extracted total RNA from unfractionated whole blood. This clonotype was observed a few times. Its antigen is still unknown. Library construction involved attaching unique molecular identifiers to individual cDNA molecules, which allowed quantitative, reproducible TCR counting. TCRdb ran MiXCR on the RACE reads and lists one entry per CDR3 protein. This sample has fewer than 85,000 distinct CDR3 sequences; about 9% occur once, and the top ten carry roughly 1.5%. The CDR3 contains 13 residues. Germline CDR1 MGHDK, CDR2 SYGVNS. The V and J ends lost 4 bases and 1 base respectively, with 2 bases between them.

The clonotype comes from a male donor in good health. Some clones in this sample may be carry-over from other donors' samples. Sequences were obtained from whole blood. The rearrangement joins TRBV25-1 to TRBJ2-6; D uncertain. The chain's CDR3 is CASSGSGANVLTF. CDR3 DNA sequence: TGTGCCAGCAGTGGGTCTGGGGCCAACGTCCTGACTTTC.